The rows below give T cell receptor beta chains drawn from one sample of a study of lymphopenia after photon versus proton radiotherapy. Assay: immunoSEQ multiplex PCR; the TCRdb copy retains only in-frame clones and omits some. The table has roughly 49,000 clones, about 92% seen once. The sample was peripheral blood, taken from a patient treated with photon-based radiotherapy. The receptors originated from a middle-aged woman with cholangiocarcinoma. Both conserved end residues are part of each CDR3. The order of the fields is V gene, D gene, J gene, clone size, CDR3 length, CDR3 DNA, CDR3 protein. D genes are given only for firm matches. Not every row has a clone size; where given, it reads once, few, many or a size class.

v_call: TRBV10-2; d_call: NA; j_call: TRBJ1-5; clone_size: NA; cdr3_length: 16; cdr3_nt: TGCGCCAGCAGTGAGTTGAGACAGGTGGTGGATCAGCCCCAGCATTTT; cdr3_aa: CASSELRQVVDQPQHF
v_call: TRBV30; d_call: NA; j_call: TRBJ2-5; clone_size: NA; cdr3_length: 14; cdr3_nt: TGTGCCTGGAGTCCCCCCTGGGTTGGGGAGACCCAGTACTTC; cdr3_aa: CAWSPPWVGETQYF
v_call: TRBV7-8; d_call: NA; j_call: TRBJ2-7; clone_size: NA; cdr3_length: 17; cdr3_nt: TGTGCCAGCAGCTTAGCCCTGTGGACATCGAGCTCCTACGAGCAGTACTTC; cdr3_aa: CASSLALWTSSSYEQYF
v_call: TRBV28; d_call: TRBD2; j_call: TRBJ2-3; clone_size: NA; cdr3_length: 14; cdr3_nt: TGTGCCAGCAGAAGCGGGAGGGCCGGGGATACGCAGTATTTT; cdr3_aa: CASRSGRAGDTQYF
v_call: TRBV6-5; d_call: NA; j_call: TRBJ2-3; clone_size: NA; cdr3_length: 15; cdr3_nt: TGTGCCAGCAGCCACCAGCAGGGGCTCACAGATACGCAGTATTTT; cdr3_aa: CASSHQQGLTDTQYF
v_call: TRBV6-5; d_call: NA; j_call: TRBJ1-5; clone_size: NA; cdr3_length: 14; cdr3_nt: TGTGCCAGCACTACCGGGCGGGAAAATCAGCCCCAGCATTTT; cdr3_aa: CASTTGRENQPQHF
v_call: TRBV6-5; d_call: NA; j_call: TRBJ1-6; clone_size: NA; cdr3_length: 16; cdr3_nt: TGTGCCAGCAGTTACTCCAATCAGGGGAGGAATTCACCCCTCCACTTT; cdr3_aa: CASSYSNQGRNSPLHF
v_call: TRBV11-1; d_call: TRBD1; j_call: TRBJ1-4; clone_size: NA; cdr3_length: 15; cdr3_nt: TGTGCCAGCAGCCGCAGGGGGCTCACTAATGAAAAACTGTTTTTT; cdr3_aa: CASSRRGLTNEKLFF
v_call: TRBV6-1; d_call: TRBD2; j_call: TRBJ2-3; clone_size: NA; cdr3_length: 15; cdr3_nt: TGTGCCAGCAGTGAAGGACTAGCGGGACCAGATACGCAGTATTTT; cdr3_aa: CASSEGLAGPDTQYF
v_call: TRBV30; d_call: NA; j_call: TRBJ1-2; clone_size: few; cdr3_length: 14; cdr3_nt: TGTGCCTGGAGTGACCCGGGACCCGGAGGGGGCTACACCTTC; cdr3_aa: CAWSDPGPGGGYTF
v_call: TRBV5-4; d_call: NA; j_call: TRBJ2-1; clone_size: NA; cdr3_length: 16; cdr3_nt: TGTGCCAGCAGCTTGGATGGGGGGACAGTCTACAATGAGCAGTTCTTC; cdr3_aa: CASSLDGGTVYNEQFF
v_call: TRBV9; d_call: NA; j_call: TRBJ2-1; clone_size: NA; cdr3_length: 14; cdr3_nt: TGTGCCAGCAGCGTAGGCCCGGGCCACAATGAGCAGTTCTTC; cdr3_aa: CASSVGPGHNEQFF
v_call: TRBV6-6; d_call: NA; j_call: TRBJ2-7; clone_size: NA; cdr3_length: 12; cdr3_nt: TGTGCCAGCGCGATCCTCGTCTACGAGCAGTACTTC; cdr3_aa: CASAILVYEQYF
v_call: TRBV7-8; d_call: NA; j_call: TRBJ2-7; clone_size: once; cdr3_length: 16; cdr3_nt: TGTGCCAGCAGCACCTCCTCCGGGACGGATTTCTACGAGCAGTACTTC; cdr3_aa: CASSTSSGTDFYEQYF
v_call: TRBV6-6; d_call: NA; j_call: TRBJ2-7; clone_size: NA; cdr3_length: 13; cdr3_nt: TGTGCCAGCAGTTCTATCCGGGGCTACGAGCAGTACTTC; cdr3_aa: CASSSIRGYEQYF
v_call: TRBV30; d_call: NA; j_call: TRBJ2-3; clone_size: NA; cdr3_length: 15; cdr3_nt: TGTGCCTGGAGTCTTGGACGGTCTAGCACAGATACGCAGTATTTT; cdr3_aa: CAWSLGRSSTDTQYF
v_call: TRBV29-1; d_call: NA; j_call: TRBJ2-7; clone_size: few; cdr3_length: 11; cdr3_nt: TGCAGCGTTGGACAGGGAGGCGAGCAGTACTTC; cdr3_aa: CSVGQGGEQYF
v_call: TRBV7-2; d_call: NA; j_call: TRBJ1-5; clone_size: NA; cdr3_length: 12; cdr3_nt: TGTGCCAGCAGCTTAGTAGGGCAGCCCCAGCATTTT; cdr3_aa: CASSLVGQPQHF
v_call: TRBV28; d_call: NA; j_call: TRBJ1-2; clone_size: NA; cdr3_length: 13; cdr3_nt: TGTGCCAGCAGTTTGTTCGTAGGGGGTGGCTACACCTTC; cdr3_aa: CASSLFVGGGYTF
v_call: TRBV28; d_call: NA; j_call: TRBJ1-5; clone_size: NA; cdr3_length: 13; cdr3_nt: TGTGCCAGCAGTGTCGGGGGCAATCAGCCCCAGCATTTT; cdr3_aa: CASSVGGNQPQHF
v_call: TRBV9; d_call: NA; j_call: TRBJ2-1; clone_size: NA; cdr3_length: 15; cdr3_nt: TGTGCCAGCAGCGTGGCAGGAAGTGGGGGGAATGAGCAGTTCTTC; cdr3_aa: CASSVAGSGGNEQFF
v_call: TRBV5-6; d_call: TRBD2; j_call: TRBJ2-1; clone_size: NA; cdr3_length: 14; cdr3_nt: TGTGCCAGCAGCTTTAGCGGGACCAACAATGAGCAGTTCTTC; cdr3_aa: CASSFSGTNNEQFF
v_call: TRBV9; d_call: TRBD1; j_call: TRBJ2-1; clone_size: NA; cdr3_length: 15; cdr3_nt: TGTGCCAGCAGCGTTGGACAGGGCTCTAGGAATGAGCAGTTCTTC; cdr3_aa: CASSVGQGSRNEQFF
v_call: TRBV10-2; d_call: TRBD1; j_call: TRBJ1-3; clone_size: NA; cdr3_length: 14; cdr3_nt: TGCGCCAGCACCTTACGGACAGGTGGAAACACCATATATTTT; cdr3_aa: CASTLRTGGNTIYF
v_call: TRBV30; d_call: TRBD1; j_call: TRBJ1-5; clone_size: NA; cdr3_length: 15; cdr3_nt: TGTGCCTGGGGTTCGGGACAGGGGATAAGTCAGCCCCAGCATTTT; cdr3_aa: CAWGSGQGISQPQHF
v_call: TRBV7-9; d_call: NA; j_call: TRBJ2-5; clone_size: NA; cdr3_length: 13; cdr3_nt: TGTGCCAGCAGCTTAGACCCAGGGGAGACCCAGTACTTC; cdr3_aa: CASSLDPGETQYF
v_call: TRBV6-1; d_call: TRBD1; j_call: TRBJ2-7; clone_size: NA; cdr3_length: 15; cdr3_nt: TGTGCCAGCGGTCGGGGGACAGGGATCGAGTACGAGCAGTACTTC; cdr3_aa: CASGRGTGIEYEQYF
v_call: TRBV30; d_call: NA; j_call: TRBJ1-2; clone_size: NA; cdr3_length: 13; cdr3_nt: TGTGCCTGGAGTGTACGGGGGGACTATGGCTACACCTTC; cdr3_aa: CAWSVRGDYGYTF
v_call: TRBV7-9; d_call: NA; j_call: TRBJ1-1; clone_size: NA; cdr3_length: 16; cdr3_nt: TGTGCCAGCAGCTTAGTCCCTTTGGGGAGGTGGACTGAAGCTTTCTTT; cdr3_aa: CASSLVPLGRWTEAFF
v_call: TRBV30; d_call: NA; j_call: TRBJ1-2; clone_size: NA; cdr3_length: 14; cdr3_nt: TGTGCCTGGAGTGTACTAGCCTGGAACTATGGCTACACCTTC; cdr3_aa: CAWSVLAWNYGYTF
v_call: TRBV9; d_call: NA; j_call: TRBJ2-7; clone_size: NA; cdr3_length: 12; cdr3_nt: TGTGCCAGCAGCGAGGGGGGGGCCGAGCAGTACTTC; cdr3_aa: CASSEGGAEQYF
v_call: TRBV5-4; d_call: TRBD1; j_call: TRBJ1-6; clone_size: NA; cdr3_length: 14; cdr3_nt: TGTGCCAGCAGCTTGCAGGGGGCCAATTCACCCCTCCACTTT; cdr3_aa: CASSLQGANSPLHF
v_call: TRBV7-3; d_call: TRBD2; j_call: TRBJ2-1; clone_size: NA; cdr3_length: 14; cdr3_nt: TGTGCCAGCAGCTTCAGCGGGAGTTTTTCTGAGCAGTTCTTC; cdr3_aa: CASSFSGSFSEQFF
v_call: TRBV7-2; d_call: NA; j_call: TRBJ2-2; clone_size: NA; cdr3_length: 14; cdr3_nt: TGTGCCAGCAGCCGTGGGGGCTACACCGGGGAGCTGTTTTTT; cdr3_aa: CASSRGGYTGELFF
v_call: TRBV30; d_call: TRBD2; j_call: TRBJ2-3; clone_size: NA; cdr3_length: 21; cdr3_nt: TGTGCCTGGAGTGTACAGGTTTATCGAACTAGCGGGAGGGCGGGCACAGATACGCAGTATTTT; cdr3_aa: CAWSVQVYRTSGRAGTDTQYF
v_call: TRBV27; d_call: NA; j_call: TRBJ2-7; clone_size: NA; cdr3_length: 13; cdr3_nt: TGTGCCAGCAGTTTATTAGGTGGTTACGAGCAGTACTTC; cdr3_aa: CASSLLGGYEQYF
v_call: TRBV30; d_call: NA; j_call: TRBJ1-3; clone_size: NA; cdr3_length: 16; cdr3_nt: TGTGCCTGGAGTGTTGGCGGGGGATTATCTGGAAACACCATATATTTT; cdr3_aa: CAWSVGGGLSGNTIYF
v_call: TRBV7-9; d_call: NA; j_call: TRBJ1-2; clone_size: NA; cdr3_length: 13; cdr3_nt: TGTGCCAGCGACCCCCCCGGGTCCTATGGCTACACCTTC; cdr3_aa: CASDPPGSYGYTF
v_call: TRBV5-1; d_call: NA; j_call: TRBJ1-6; clone_size: NA; cdr3_length: 16; cdr3_nt: TGCGCCAGCAGCTTGGGTTCCGGGGGAGGTAATTCACCCCTCCACTTT; cdr3_aa: CASSLGSGGGNSPLHF
v_call: TRBV27; d_call: NA; j_call: TRBJ2-3; clone_size: NA; cdr3_length: 16; cdr3_nt: TGTGCCAGCAGTTTAGGGGGTCAGACTAGCACAGATACGCAGTATTTT; cdr3_aa: CASSLGGQTSTDTQYF
v_call: TRBV30; d_call: TRBD1; j_call: TRBJ2-7; clone_size: NA; cdr3_length: 14; cdr3_nt: TGTGCCTGGAGTTCCGGACAGGGGATCTACGAGCAGTACTTC; cdr3_aa: CAWSSGQGIYEQYF
v_call: TRBV7-2; d_call: TRBD1; j_call: TRBJ2-5; clone_size: NA; cdr3_length: 15; cdr3_nt: TGTGCCAGCAGCCGAACCGGGACAGGGCAAGAGACCCAGTACTTC; cdr3_aa: CASSRTGTGQETQYF